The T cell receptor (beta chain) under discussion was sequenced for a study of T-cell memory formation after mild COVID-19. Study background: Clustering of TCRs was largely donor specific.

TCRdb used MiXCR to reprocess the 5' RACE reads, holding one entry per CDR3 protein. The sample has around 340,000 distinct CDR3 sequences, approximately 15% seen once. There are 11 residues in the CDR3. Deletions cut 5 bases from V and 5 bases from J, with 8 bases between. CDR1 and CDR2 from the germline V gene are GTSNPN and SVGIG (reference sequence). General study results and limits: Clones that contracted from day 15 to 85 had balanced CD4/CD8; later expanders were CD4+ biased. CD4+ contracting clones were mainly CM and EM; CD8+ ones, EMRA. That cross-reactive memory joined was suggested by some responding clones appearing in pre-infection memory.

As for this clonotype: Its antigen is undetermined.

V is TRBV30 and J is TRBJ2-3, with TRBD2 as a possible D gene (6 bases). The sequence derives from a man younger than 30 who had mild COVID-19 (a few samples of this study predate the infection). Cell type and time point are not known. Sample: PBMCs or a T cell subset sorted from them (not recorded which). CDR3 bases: TGTGCCTGGGACGGGGGAGATACGCAGTATTTT. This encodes CAWDGGDTQYF. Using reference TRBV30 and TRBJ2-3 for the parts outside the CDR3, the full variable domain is SQTIHQWPATLVQPVGSPLSLECTVEGTSNPNLYWYRQAAGRGLQLLFYSVGIGQISSEVPQNLSASRPQDRQFILSSKKLLLSDSGFYLCAWDGGDTQYFGPGTRLTVL.